The clone carrying this T cell receptor beta chain showed up just once. As originally analysed: Reference gene primer amplification yielded estimated nucleated cell counts. Libraries were prepared by immunoSEQ multiplex PCR; TCRdb keeps only in-frame clonotypes and omits some of them. V and J calls and clone size are those listed in that table; D and trimming were worked out from the DNA. The repertoire holds 300,000 to 400,000 clones, with about 90% as singletons. This record belongs to a study of blood T cell repertoires in COVID-19. In the study overall: T cells, B-cell-depleted T cells, or PBMCs provided the cDNA or gDNA that served as material.

Trimming took 6 bases from V and 7 from J, leaving 21 bases between them. The CDR3 runs to 16 residues. The specimen was peripheral blood. The chain links TRBV23-1 to TRBJ2-2; D is undetermined. TRBV23-1 is an ORF for which the function is uncertain. This TCR was sampled from a woman between 50 and 59 years old with COVID-19, enrolled during active disease. In nucleotides, the CDR3 is TGCGCCAGCAGCGGCACCTACCCAGCGCCCGTCGGGGAGCTGTTTTTT. Amino acid sequence: CASSGTYPAPVGELFF.